Listed below are T cell receptor beta chains from one sample, sequenced in a study of T cells in Graves' hyperthyroidism and ophthalmopathy. TCRdb reanalysed the multiplex PCR reads using MiXCR and keeps one entry per CDR3 protein. This sample has 490,000 or so distinct CDR3 sequences; under 25% occur once, and the top ten carry around 47%. The sample comprised blood. The receptors shown here come from a woman aged 70-85 years with Graves' ophthalmopathy. The CDR3 runs from the conserved cysteine through the conserved F or W. D genes are given only for firm matches. Clone size, where shown, is once, few, many, or a class for clones that have expanded.

clone_size | j_call | d_call | v_call | cdr3_nt | cdr3_aa
NA | TRBJ2-7 | NA | TRBV19 | TGTGCCAGTAGTACAACCACAGGGTTCTCCTACGAGCAGTACTTC | CASSTTTGFSYEQYF
many | TRBJ1-2 | TRBD1 | TRBV12-3/TRBV12-4 | TGTGCCAGCAGTCTGGGACAGGGGAGGGGCTACACCTTC | CASSLGQGRGYTF
few | TRBJ1-2 | TRBD1 | TRBV27 | TGTGCCAGCAGTCCCCGAGACAGGGTAAAGGAGGGCTACACCTTC | CASSPRDRVKEGYTF
few | TRBJ2-7 | NA | TRBV2 | TGTGCCAGCAGTGAAGGCTACTTCGGATACGAGCAGTACTTC | CASSEGYFGYEQYF
many | TRBJ2-7 | NA | TRBV27 | TGTGCCAGCAGAGACACAGTATCCTACGAGCAGTACTTC | CASRDTVSYEQYF
NA | TRBJ2-1 | TRBD2 | TRBV7-2 | TGTGCCAGCCGGGGGGGGAGGGCCTACAATGAGCAGTTCTTC | CASRGGRAYNEQFF
few | TRBJ1-5 | TRBD1 | TRBV20-1 | TGCAGTGCCCTTTCCGACAGGGGCTTTAATCAGCCCCAGCATTTT | CSALSDRGFNQPQHF
NA | TRBJ2-7 | NA | TRBV19 | TGTGCCAGTAGCACCAATATCGGGCGGCCAGCCTACGAGCAGTACTTC | CASSTNIGRPAYEQYF
NA | TRBJ1-2 | NA | TRBV3-1 | TGTGCCAGCAGCCTTCTCCCGGGGGACTATGGCTACACCTTC | CASSLLPGDYGYTF
NA | TRBJ1-1 | NA | TRBV7-2 | TGTGCCAGCAGCTTAACGGGACCCCGTGCCACTACTGAAGCTTTCTTT | CASSLTGPRATTEAFF
NA | TRBJ2-2 | TRBD2 | TRBV27 | TGTGCCAGCAGAAGGAGCGGGAGCGGCACCGGGGAGCTGTTTTTT | CASRRSGSGTGELFF
many | TRBJ1-1 | TRBD1 | TRBV12-3/TRBV12-4 | TGTGCCAGCAGAGTGACAGGGGGCCGGCAAGTTGAAGCTTTCTTT | CASRVTGGRQVEAFF
NA | TRBJ2-1 | TRBD2 | TRBV6-2/TRBV6-3 | TGTGCCAGCAGGCTTTTTCGGGAGGGGGGAAATGAGCAGTTCTTC | CASRLFREGGNEQFF
NA | TRBJ2-2 | TRBD2 | TRBV12-5 | TGTGCTAGTGGTTCAGTAGCGGGAGGCTGGTTCACCGGGGAGCTGTTTTTT | CASGSVAGGWFTGELFF
NA | TRBJ2-1 | NA | TRBV7-6 | TGTGCCAGCAGCTCCTCCCCAACGGGGGTCTACAATGAGCAGTTCTTC | CASSSSPTGVYNEQFF
NA | TRBJ1-5 | TRBD1 | TRBV19 | TGTGCCAGTAGTTCCATGGACAGGGGGCTCAATCAGCCCCAGCATTTT | CASSSMDRGLNQPQHF
NA | TRBJ1-1 | TRBD1 | TRBV19 | TGTGCCAGTAGTATAGCTGCAGGGGGTGGGACTGAAGCTTTCTTT | CASSIAAGGGTEAFF
many | TRBJ2-2 | TRBD2 | TRBV3-1 | TGTGCCAGCAGCCAAGGCGGGACGGGAGGGACCGGGGAGCTGTTTTTT | CASSQGGTGGTGELFF